This TCR beta chain is drawn from a study of T cells expressing NK-cell markers. TCRdb processed the 5' RACE reads again and assigns one entry to each CDR3 protein, with no DNA. The listing records 400,000 to 500,000 distinct CDR3 sequences. CDR1 and CDR2 (germline): MNHEY, SMNVEV (reference sequence). CDR3 length: 17 amino acids. This receptor was obtained from a woman between 18 and 75 years old in good health. The sequenced sample consisted of blood T cells: a sorted CD56 or NKG2C T cell subset, CD4+ or CD8+ T cells, or bulk PBMC T cells (not recorded which). The chain couples TRBV27 to TRBJ2-5; TCRdb picks TRBD1, but there is no DNA to check that call. CDR3: CASSLWVSGTGEETQYF.